One and the same sample provided the 7 T cell receptor beta chains below, sequenced in a study of control samples from healthy donors and cancer patients. The data were produced by immunoSEQ multiplex PCR, yet TCRdb's version contains in-frame clones alone and is incomplete. The sample has 95,000 to 150,000 clones, about 87% seen once. The sample was blood. The receptors stem from a man under 40 in good health.

The chain has TRBV2 and TRBJ2-7; 8 nucleotides line up with TRBD1. The CDR3 extends over 12 amino acids. Germline V gives CDR1 SNHLY, CDR2 FYNNEI. V shed 4 bases and J 6 bases; nucleotides not matched to a gene: 2. The CDR3 nucleotides are TGTGCCAGCAGTGTGCAGGGGGCCGAGCAGTACGTC. Translation: CASSVQGAEQYV.

This chain connects TRBV6-6 to TRBJ2-1, with D unclear. The CDR3 sequence is 12 residues long. Between the trimmed V and J ends, which lost 8 bases and 9 bases, there was a span of 14 bases. CDR1 and CDR2 from the germline V gene are MNHNY and SVGAGI (reference sequence). CDR3 in amino acids: CASGQVGREQFF. For the CDR3, the DNA is TGTGCCAGCGGCCAAGTGGGTCGTGAGCAGTTCTTC.

The rearrangement uses TRBV5-6 and TRBJ2-1; perhaps TRBD1 as D (6 bases). The CDR3 sequence is 16 residues long. With 1 base removed from V and 5 bases from J, the gap between germline ends came to 16 bases. Germline V lookup: CDR1 SGHDT, CDR2 YYEEEE. The CDR3 nucleotides read TGTGCCAGCAGCTTGTCCTACAGGGAAGGGAACAATGAGCAGTTCTTC. Translated, it gives CASSLSYREGNNEQFF.

For this clone: Germline and junction disagree at one end, which may indicate a read error. The chain has TRBV4-1 and TRBJ1-2, with a possible D match to TRBD1 (5 bases). Germline V gives CDR1 MGHRA, CDR2 YSYEKL. This CDR3 spans 16 amino acids. CDR3 DNA: TGCCCCAGCAGCCAAGGGTGGGGGGTACTGGGTGAAGGCTACACCTTC. Its protein is CPSSQGWGVLGEGYTF.

The rearrangement links TRBV5-1 to TRBJ2-3; 11 bases align to TRBD1. Germline V lookup: CDR1 SGHRS, CDR2 YFSETQ. The ends lost 0 bases at V and 7 bases at J; junction bases unmatched: 4. The CDR3 is 15 amino acids. The CDR3 sequence: CASSLGTGGVNTQYF. The CDR3 nucleotides are TGCGCCAGCAGCTTGGGGACAGGGGGCGTGAATACGCAGTATTTT.

V gene TRBV5-1 combines with J gene TRBJ2-1, with 10 positions matching TRBD2. Germline values: CDR1 SGHRS, CDR2 YFSETQ. V lost 4 bases to trimming and J lost 0 bases; unmatched junction nucleotides: 1. The length of the CDR3 is 15 residues. CDR3 region: CASSPSGSSYNEQFF. The CDR3 nucleotides are TGCGCCAGCAGCCCTAGCGGGAGCTCCTACAATGAGCAGTTCTTC.

The chain combines TRBV5-1 with TRBJ1-1, with 7 bases lining up with TRBD1. The CDR3 runs to 14 residues. Germline trimming cut 5 bases from V and 2 bases from J; bases unmatched to any gene: 6. Germline values: CDR1 SGHRS, CDR2 YFSETQ. The CDR3 region has the DNA TGCGCCAGCAGTTACAGGGGAGGAAACACTGAAGCTTTCTTT. The encoded protein is CASSYRGGNTEAFF.